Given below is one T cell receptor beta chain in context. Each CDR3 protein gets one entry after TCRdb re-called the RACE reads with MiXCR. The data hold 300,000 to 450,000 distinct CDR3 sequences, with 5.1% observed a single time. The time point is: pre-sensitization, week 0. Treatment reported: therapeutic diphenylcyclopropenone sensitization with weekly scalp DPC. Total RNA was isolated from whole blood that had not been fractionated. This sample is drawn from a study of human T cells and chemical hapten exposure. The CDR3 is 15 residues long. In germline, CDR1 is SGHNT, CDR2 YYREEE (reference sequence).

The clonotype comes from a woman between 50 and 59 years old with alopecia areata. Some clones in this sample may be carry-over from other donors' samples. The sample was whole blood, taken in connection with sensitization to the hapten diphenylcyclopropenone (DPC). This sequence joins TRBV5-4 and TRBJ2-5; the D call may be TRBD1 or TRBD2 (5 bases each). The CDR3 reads CALQRASGAQETQYF. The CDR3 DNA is TGTGCACTTCAAAGGGCATCCGGGGCCCAAGAGACCCAGTACTTC.